Following are 30 T cell receptor beta chains from one sample sequenced in a study of shared clonotypes between healthy human individuals. The method was immunoSEQ multiplex PCR; TCRdb's version includes in-frame clones alone and lacks a portion of them. This sample yields about 330,000 clones, of which roughly 91% are seen a single time; under 20% belongs to the top ten. The sequencing input was memory CD8+ T cells sorted from blood. As to subset: CD45RO+ cells pooled with CCR7-negative TemRA cells. The receptors come from a man aged 18-30 years in good health.

This clone was observed once. The chain carries TRBV5-5 and TRBJ2-3; D is undetermined. Trimming pared 0 bases from V and 2 bases from J, leaving 13 bases between. The CDR3 consists of 16 residues. Germline loops: CDR1 SGHKS, CDR2 YYEKEE (reference sequence). The CDR3 here is CASSLAYGRVTDTQYF. CDR3 coding DNA: TGTGCCAGCAGCTTGGCCTACGGCAGAGTCACAGATACGCAGTATTTT.

The CDR3 here is CASSLGVAGANVLTF. Written as DNA, the CDR3 is TGTGCCAGCAGCTTAGGGGTAGCTGGGGCCAACGTCCTGACTTTC. The V call is TRBV5-6, the J call TRBJ2-6, with TRBD1 as a possible D gene (5 bases). The CDR3 totals 15 residues. With 2 bases removed from V and 2 bases from J, the gap between germline ends came to 8 bases. CDR1 and CDR2 from the germline V gene are SGHDT and YYEEEE.

This chain connects TRBV7-8 to TRBJ2-7; 8 bases agree with TRBD2. In germline, CDR1 is SGHVS, CDR2 FQNEAQ. V gave up 4 bases and J gave up 2 bases; unmatched junction bases: 7. This CDR3 is 15 amino acids long. CDR3 amino acids: CASSSQAGATYEQYF. CDR3 bases: TGTGCCAGCAGCTCGCAAGCGGGGGCCACCTACGAGCAGTACTTC.

The CDR3 region is CATSSIAGNEQFF. The CDR3 coding sequence is TGTGCCACTTCATCCATAGCGGGCAATGAGCAGTTCTTC. The genes are TRBV6-5 and TRBJ2-1; 7 positions match TRBD2. With 10 bases clipped from V and 6 bases from J, the junction kept 9 bases outside the gene matches. The CDR3 spans 13 residues. Looked up from germline, CDR1 is MNHEY and CDR2 is SVGAGI.

V usage is TRBV7-2 and J usage is TRBJ2-7; 9 nucleotides line up with TRBD1. The CDR3 sequence is 17 residues long. V shed 0 bases and J 5 bases; nucleotides not matched to a gene: 11. Germline V gives CDR1 SGHTA, CDR2 FQGNSA. The CDR3 here is CASSLAVFRDRDHEQYF. The CDR3 DNA sequence: TGTGCCAGCAGCTTAGCTGTTTTCCGGGACAGGGACCACGAGCAGTACTTC.

The chain joins TRBV6-6 to TRBJ2-3; D not certain. Per germline, CDR1 MNHNY and CDR2 SVGAGI (reference sequence). V lost 7 bases, J lost 3 bases, and 5 bases lay in between. The CDR3 sequence is 11 residues long. CDR3 nucleotide sequence: TGTGCCAGCACCTTTACAGATACGCAGTATTTT. This translates into CASTFTDTQYF.

The chain has TRBV27 and TRBJ2-7; 9 nucleotides agree with TRBD1. With 5 bases clipped from V and 11 bases from J, the junction kept 13 bases outside the gene matches. Germline values: CDR1 MNHEY, CDR2 SMNVEV (reference sequence). This CDR3 is 14 amino acids long. The CDR3 region has the DNA TGTGCCAGCAGTAGAGGGACAGGGAAAACGGGAAAGTACTTC. Its protein product is CASSRGTGKTGKYF.

V is TRBV28 and J is TRBJ2-3; TRBD1 matches at 11 bases. Germline assignment: CDR1 MDHEN and CDR2 SYDVKM. The junction had 12 bases not matched to a gene; V was cut back by 5 bases and J by 2 bases. The CDR3 spans 18 residues. The CDR3 DNA reads TGTGCCAGCAGTCCCCCCCTGGGACAGGGGGACATCACAGATACGCAGTATTTT. Translating it yields CASSPPLGQGDITDTQYF.

This clone was detected once. The rearrangement joins TRBV20-1 to TRBJ1-1; D is unclear. Looked up from germline, CDR1 is DFQATT and CDR2 is SNEGSKA (reference sequence). The V gene lost 6 bases and the J gene lost 0 bases, with 5 bases spanning the gap. The CDR3 loop spans 11 amino acids. CDR3 protein: CSARMNTEAFF. CDR3 coding DNA: TGCAGTGCCAGAATGAACACTGAAGCTTTCTTT.

The V and J genes are TRBV30 and TRBJ2-7; D is unresolved. Germline V gene sequence: CDR1 GTSNPN, CDR2 SVGIG (reference sequence). This CDR3 contains 14 residues. Trimming left V 2 bases short and J 3 bases short, with 14 bases between. CDR3 loop: CAWSSTVLFYEQYF. The CDR3 nucleotides read TGTGCCTGGAGTTCAACAGTGCTTTTCTACGAGCAGTACTTC. Full variable domain (remainder filled in from reference TRBV30 and TRBJ2-7): SQTIHQWPATLVQPVGSPLSLECTVEGTSNPNLYWYRQAAGRGLQLLFYSVGIGQISSEVPQNLSASRPQDRQFILSSKKLLLSDSGFYLCAWSSTVLFYEQYFGPGTRLTVT.

The rearrangement joins TRBV27 to TRBJ1-1, with TRBD1 matching 7 bases. This CDR3 has 13 residues. V trimming: 5 bases; J trimming: 4 bases; junction bases outside the gene matches: 4. CDR1 is MNHEY, CDR2 SMNVEV, per germline (reference sequence). The CDR3 sequence: CASSPQGVTEAFF. The CDR3 coding sequence is TGTGCCAGCAGTCCTCAGGGGGTCACTGAAGCTTTCTTT.

The J gene is TRBJ2-5, the V gene TRBV5-6, with a possible D match to TRBD1 (5 bases). CDR1 SGHDT and CDR2 YYEEEE come from the germline V gene. V lost 0 bases and J 7 bases, leaving 13 bases between the germline ends. The CDR3 covers 14 residues. This CDR3 reads CASSLGAGYATQYF. CDR3 DNA sequence: TGTGCCAGCAGCTTGGGGGCAGGGTACGCGACCCAGTACTTC.

About this clone itself: The junction and the germline gene differ at one end; a read error may be behind it. The rearrangement links TRBV7-7 to TRBJ2-3; tentatively, D is TRBD1 (5 bases). The CDR3 contains 16 residues. Germline V lookup: CDR1 SSHAT, CDR2 FNYEAQ (reference sequence). The CDR3 sequence is CASSQARGLGTDTQYF. CDR3 coding DNA: TGTGCTAGCAGCCAAGCTAGGGGCCTTGGCACAGATACGCAGTATTTT.

In DNA form, the CDR3 reads TGTGCCAGCAGCTCGACGGAGACCCAGTACTTC. This codes for CASSSTETQYF. The V gene is TRBV5-6, the J gene TRBJ2-5; D ambiguous. The V end lost 3 bases, the J end lost 5 bases, and 5 bases lay between the germline ends. CDR1 SGHDT and CDR2 YYEEEE come from the germline V gene. The CDR3 is 11 amino acids.

The genes are TRBV11-2 and TRBJ2-7; TRBD1 might be the D (6 bases). The CDR3 is 12 amino acids. CDR1 and CDR2 (germline): SGHAT, FQNNGV. V shed 3 bases and J shed 4 bases, with 7 bases lying between them. In nucleotides, the CDR3 is TGTGCCAGCAGCTTCGGACAGTACGAGCAGTACTTC. As protein: CASSFGQYEQYF.

The gene calls are TRBV7-9 and TRBJ2-1; D is perhaps TRBD1 (6 bases). Germline V CDR1 and CDR2: SEHNR, FQNEAQ (reference sequence). This CDR3 has 17 amino acids. The ends were cut back, 1 base at V and 4 bases at J, with 17 bases in the middle. CDR3 nucleotides: TGTGCCAGCAGCTTAGAACTTAAGCTGGGGGCGTACAATGAGCAGTTCTTC. It codes for CASSLELKLGAYNEQFF.

This clone was recorded only once. This sequence joins TRBV15 and TRBJ1-1; no firm D call. This CDR3 has 14 residues. Germline V gene sequence: CDR1 LNHNV, CDR2 YYDKDF (reference sequence). Trimming cost V 1 base and J 0 bases, with 6 bases left between them. CDR3 coding DNA: TGTGCCACCAGCAGAGGCGAGATGAACACTGAAGCTTTCTTT. The encoded protein is CATSRGEMNTEAFF.

The chain has TRBV18 and TRBJ1-2; D is ambiguous. Looked up from germline, CDR1 is KGHSH and CDR2 is LQKENI. V was shortened by 1 base and J by 5 bases, with 17 bases between the two germline ends. There are 16 residues in the CDR3. CDR3 in DNA: TGTGCCAGCTCACCACTTAGGCGACAACATAGTTATGGCTACACCTTC. This translates into CASSPLRRQHSYGYTF. Full variable domain (remainder filled in from reference TRBV18 and TRBJ1-2): NAGVMQNPRHLVRRRGQEARLRCSPMKGHSHVYWYRQLPEEGLKFMVYLQKENIIDESGMPKERFSAEFPKEGPSILRIQQVVRGDSAAYFCASSPLRRQHSYGYTFGSGTRLTVV.

The V call is TRBV4-3, the J call TRBJ2-3, with 8 positions matching TRBD2. The germline gives CDR1 LGHNA, CDR2 YSLEER. CDR3 length: 18 amino acids. J lost 5 bases, V lost 1 base, and 14 bases had no gene match. DNA of the CDR3: TGCGCCAGCAGCCAAGTGCCCATTTCGAGCGGGAGAATAGATACGCAGTATTTT. This codes for CASSQVPISSGRIDTQYF.

V gene TRBV29-1 combines with J gene TRBJ2-1; no clear D gene. Germline-derived CDR1 and CDR2 are SQVTM and ANQGSEA. The V and J ends lost 6 bases and 6 bases respectively, with 12 bases between them. The CDR3 is 12 amino acids. As DNA, the CDR3 is TGCAGCGTATTGCCGGACGGCAATGAGCAGTTCTTC. It is translated as CSVLPDGNEQFF.

This clone was detected only once. CDR3 residues: CASSSSDPLASQPQHF. CDR3 coding DNA: TGTGCCAGCAGTTCCTCAGACCCTCTAGCAAGTCAGCCCCAGCATTTT. The rearrangement joins TRBV6-5 to TRBJ1-5, with D hard to call. Germline V gene lookup returns CDR1 MNHEY and CDR2 SVGAGI. The CDR3 consists of 16 residues. Trimming stripped 4 bases from V and 6 bases from J, with 19 bases between.

The rearrangement links TRBV23-1 to TRBJ2-4; the D call may be TRBD1 or TRBD2 (5 bases each). TRBV23-1 is marked as an open reading frame, function uncertain. V lost 5 bases, J lost 0 bases, and 8 bases lay in between. This CDR3 has 14 amino acids. CDR3 coding DNA: TGCGCCAGCAGTGTAGGGACAGCCAAAAACATTCAGTACTTC. Its translation is CASSVGTAKNIQYF.

This chain joins TRBV28 and TRBJ2-7; D gene unclear. Germline CDR1 and CDR2: MDHEN and SYDVKM. The V end lost 1 base, the J end lost 5 bases, and 18 bases lay between the germline ends. This CDR3 contains 16 residues. The CDR3 DNA follows: TGTGCCAGCAGTTTATTTTGGGCAGGAGACACCCACGAGCAGTACTTC. It translates to CASSLFWAGDTHEQYF.

The table lists this clone with many counts. The V call is TRBV27, the J call TRBJ2-7; D is undetermined. Per germline, CDR1 MNHEY and CDR2 SMNVEV (reference sequence). The length of the CDR3 is 14 residues. V was pared by 6 bases and J by 2 bases, with 14 bases between. The CDR3 region has the DNA TGTGCCAGCAGACTTCGAGTGTATCCCTACGAGCAGTACTTC. Translated: CASRLRVYPYEQYF.

The rearrangement links TRBV9 to TRBJ2-1; tentative D call: TRBD2 (5 bases). Trimming cost V 4 bases and J 10 bases, with 18 bases left between them. The germline V gene has CDR1 SGDLS and CDR2 YYNGEE. This CDR3 has 14 residues. The CDR3 sequence is CASSPRNGPGEQFF. In nucleotides, the CDR3 is TGTGCCAGCAGCCCACGGAACGGGCCGGGGGAGCAGTTCTTC.

This chain connects TRBV28 to TRBJ2-5; D may match TRBD1 or TRBD2 (5 bases each). There are 13 residues in the CDR3. Deletions cut 3 bases from V and 5 bases from J, with 10 bases between. Germline CDR1 MDHEN, CDR2 SYDVKM. This chain's CDR3 is CASSLRDVETQYF. DNA for the CDR3: TGTGCCAGCAGTTTGAGGGACGTGGAGACCCAGTACTTC.

CDR3 nucleotide sequence: TGCGCCAGCAGTGTCGGGGCGAGCACTGAAGCTTTCTTT. Protein: CASSVGASTEAFF. J is TRBJ1-1 and V is TRBV10-2, with TRBD1 as a possible D gene (5 bases). Per the germline V gene, CDR1 is WSHSY and CDR2 is SAAADI. Trimming pared 4 bases from V and 4 bases from J, leaving 10 bases between. The CDR3 totals 13 residues.

The CDR3 DNA is TGCAGCACTGGACCCGGGGGGGGACAGCCCCAGCATTTT. As protein: CSTGPGGGQPQHF. The rearrangement uses TRBV29-1 and TRBJ1-5; possible D gene TRBD1, 5 bases. This CDR3 spans 13 amino acids. Germline V gene sequence: CDR1 SQVTM, CDR2 ANQGSEA. Trimming shortened V by 8 bases and J by 7 bases, and 18 bases separated the two germline ends.

V usage is TRBV7-2 and J usage is TRBJ2-2; 15 positions agree with TRBD2. Germline lookup yields CDR1 SGHTA and CDR2 FQGNSA. V dropped 7 bases and J dropped 3; count of bases not matched to a gene: 6. The CDR3 length is 17 residues. The CDR3 spells CASTIGTSGGYTGELFF. For the CDR3, the DNA is TGTGCCAGCACCATAGGGACTAGCGGGGGGTACACCGGGGAGCTGTTTTTT.

V gene TRBV4-1 combines with J gene TRBJ1-1; D is unclear. V lost 4 bases to trimming and J lost 1 base, with 10 bases between them. Per germline, CDR1 MGHRA and CDR2 YSYEKL. This CDR3 is built from 14 residues. The CDR3 sequence: CASSLPAGNTEAFF. DNA of the CDR3: TGCGCCAGCAGCCTTCCCGCCGGGAACACTGAAGCTTTCTTT.